This T cell receptor (beta chain) was recovered during a study of OX40 agonist ivuxolimab in advanced cancers. Study as a whole: Ivuxolimab, which is an agonistic anti-OX40 (CD134) antibody, was administered to the patients.

Patients had blood sampled at baseline and again on cycle 4 day 1 and cycle 7 day 1. This clone came up once. No antigen is known for it. The identical CDR3 is also encoded by other nucleotide sequences in the sample. Assay used: immunoSEQ multiplex PCR; TCRdb lists only in-frame clones, some missing. The sample shows about 49,000 clones, around 85% of them seen only once. Notes on the study in general: Dosing at 0.1 to 3.0 mg/kg was accompanied by clonal expansion of CD4+ and CD8+ blood T cells by week 6.

The TCR was taken from an adult with an advanced solid tumor such as melanoma, head and neck, liver or kidney cancer. The starting material was CD4+ or CD8+ T cells sorted from blood, obtained in a trial of the OX40 agonist ivuxolimab.

The CDR3 DNA reads as TGTGCCAGCAGTTTGGTCAGGGACACTGAAGCTTTCTTT. Amino acid sequence: CASSLVRDTEAFF. The chain couples TRBV28 to TRBJ1-1; possible D gene TRBD1, 5 bases. V was cut by 3 bases and J by 3 bases, with 8 bases left in between. Per the germline V gene, CDR1 is MDHEN and CDR2 is SYDVKM. This CDR3 contains 13 residues.